This T cell receptor (beta chain) was recovered during a study of identical twins' blood T cells. Study details: Around 50 million reads came from roughly 12 libraries, six alpha, six beta. Overall study findings and caveats: Abundant TCRbeta CDR3s overlapped more between twins than with unrelated donors.

To note about this clonotype: What it binds is unknown.

This CDR3 spans 11 amino acids. The V gene's germline CDR1 is GTSNPN and CDR2 SVGIG (reference sequence). Trimming took off 2 bases at V and 7 bases at J, with 9 bases between the two ends. Each TCR cDNA library carried sample-specific barcodes on both ends. TCRdb ran MiXCR on the 5' RACE reads and lists one entry per CDR3 protein. The sample lists about 370,000 distinct CDR3 sequences; roughly 27% were seen once. Sequencing was done on a sample of PBMCs. V usage is TRBV30 and J usage is TRBJ2-7; D perhaps matches TRBD2 (6 bases). The TCR was taken from a woman between 18 and 49 years old in good health. This CDR3 reads CAWSFGGEQYF. For the CDR3, the DNA is TGTGCCTGGAGTTTTGGAGGGGAGCAGTACTTC.